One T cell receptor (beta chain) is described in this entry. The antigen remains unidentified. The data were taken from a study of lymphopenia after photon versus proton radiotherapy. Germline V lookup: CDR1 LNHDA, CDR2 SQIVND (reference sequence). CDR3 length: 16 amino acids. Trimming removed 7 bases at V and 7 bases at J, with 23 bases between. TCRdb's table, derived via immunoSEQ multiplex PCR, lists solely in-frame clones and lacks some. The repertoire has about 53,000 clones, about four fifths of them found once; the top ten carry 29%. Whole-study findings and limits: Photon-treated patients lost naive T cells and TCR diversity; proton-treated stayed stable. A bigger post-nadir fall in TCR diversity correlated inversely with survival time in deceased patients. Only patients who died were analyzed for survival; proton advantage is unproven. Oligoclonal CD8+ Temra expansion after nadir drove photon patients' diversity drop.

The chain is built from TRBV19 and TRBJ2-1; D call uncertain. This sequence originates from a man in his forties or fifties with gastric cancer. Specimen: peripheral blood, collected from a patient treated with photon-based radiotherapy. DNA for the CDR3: TGTGCCAGTACCGCCCCAGGAGACCTAACCAGGAATGAGCAGTTCTTC. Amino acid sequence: CASTAPGDLTRNEQFF.